Listed below are T cell receptor beta chains from one sample, sequenced in a study of T cell repertoires in cytomegalovirus infection. These receptors lack a known antigen. Each CDR3 protein gets one entry after TCRdb re-called the reads with MiXCR. This table has fewer than 850,000 distinct CDR3 sequences, almost 30% appearing once. The specimen was cultured CD8+ T cells from PBMCs, collected from culture after CMV antigen stimulation. These receptors were obtained from a human donor in good health (CMV status not recorded). Some clones in this sample may be carry-over from other donors' samples. CDR3s include the opening cysteine and the closing phenylalanine or tryptophan. The D gene is left open where the match is weak. Some rows have no size entry. The others give once, few or many, or a class for an expanded clone.

j_call clone_size d_call v_call cdr3_aa cdr3_nt
TRBJ2-1 few . TRBV20-1 CSARRGWDNEQFF TGCAGTGCTAGACGAGGGTGGGACAATGAGCAGTTCTTC
TRBJ1-3 . TRBD1 TRBV28 CASRTGTGALSLSGNTIYF TGTGCCAGCAGGACCGGGACAGGGGCCCTTTCTCTCTCTGGAAACACCATATATTTT
TRBJ2-3 . TRBD1 TRBV7-6 CASSSDREGTDTQYF TGTGCCAGCAGCTCCGACAGGGAAGGCACAGATACGCAGTATTTT
TRBJ2-6 . TRBD1 TRBV29-1 CSVEHRQGPSSGANVLTF TGCAGCGTTGAACATCGACAGGGCCCTAGCTCTGGGGCCAACGTCCTGACTTTC
TRBJ1-1 many . TRBV7-3 CASSPGLPGTEAFF TGTGCCAGCAGCCCGGGTCTCCCCGGCACTGAAGCTTTCTTT
TRBJ1-1 . . TRBV6-6 CASSFSQGPTEAFF TGTGCCAGCAGTTTTTCTCAGGGGCCCACTGAAGCTTTCTTT
TRBJ2-7 . TRBD1 TRBV4-1 CASSQVPGGRDRSYEQYF TGCGCCAGCAGCCAAGTTCCAGGGGGCAGGGACAGGTCCTACGAGCAGTACTTC
TRBJ2-2 few . TRBV20-1 CSATPGDGTGELFF TGCAGTGCTACCCCGGGGGATGGAACCGGGGAGCTGTTTTTT
TRBJ1-2 . . TRBV5-6 CASRTGRRDYGYTF TGTGCCAGCAGAACTGGACGTAGAGACTATGGCTACACCTTC
TRBJ1-2 . . TRBV10-3 CAIRAVQWDTANYGYTF TGTGCCATCAGAGCCGTTCAATGGGACACAGCTAACTATGGCTACACCTTC
TRBJ2-5 . . TRBV18 CASSTDYQETQYF TGTGCCAGCTCAACTGACTACCAAGAGACCCAGTACTTC
TRBJ1-1 many . TRBV6-5 CASSYRGAVEAFF TGTGCCAGCAGTTACCGTGGGGCAGTGGAAGCTTTCTTT
TRBJ1-2 few TRBD1 TRBV4-1 CASSQSDRGDYGYTF TGCGCCAGCAGCCAGAGCGACAGGGGAGACTATGGCTACACCTTC
TRBJ2-1 many TRBD2 TRBV7-2 CASSLARLAGGLGYNEQFF TGTGCCAGCAGCTTAGCTCGGCTAGCGGGGGGGCTGGGATACAATGAGCAGTTCTTC
TRBJ1-5 few . TRBV7-9 CASSSGGTYDQPQHF TGTGCCAGCAGCTCGGGAGGGACATACGATCAGCCCCAGCATTTT
TRBJ2-1 . TRBD2 TRBV7-9 CASSFLGSGGSSYNEQFF TGTGCCAGCAGCTTTCTTGGTAGCGGGGGAAGCTCCTACAATGAGCAGTTCTTC
TRBJ1-2 . . TRBV27 CASSFGVNYGYTF TGTGCCAGCAGTTTTGGGGTCAACTATGGCTACACCTTC
TRBJ2-3 many . TRBV12-3/TRBV12-4 CASSLGAPEDTQYF TGTGCCAGCAGTTTAGGGGCCCCAGAGGATACGCAGTATTTT
TRBJ2-3 many TRBD2 TRBV11-3 CASSLTYGGAGDTQYF TGTGCCAGCTCCCTCACTTACGGGGGGGCCGGGGATACGCAGTATTTT
TRBJ1-5 . . TRBV6-2/TRBV6-3 CASSYGPEGPHNQPQHF TGTGCCAGCAGTTACGGCCCGGAGGGTCCACACAATCAGCCCCAGCATTTT
TRBJ2-1 . TRBD2 TRBV6-1 CASSERAGPYNEQFF TGTGCCAGCAGTGAACGAGCGGGGCCGTACAATGAGCAGTTCTTC
TRBJ2-3 . TRBD2 TRBV27 CASRKAGGTDTQYF TGTGCCAGCAGAAAAGCGGGGGGCACAGATACGCAGTATTTT
TRBJ1-1 . . TRBV7-9 CASSLHGTVEAFF TGTGCCAGCAGCCTCCACGGGACGGTTGAAGCTTTCTTT
TRBJ2-1 . . TRBV7-9 CASSLDRGASSYNEQFF TGTGCCAGCAGCTTAGACCGGGGGGCGAGCTCCTACAATGAGCAGTTCTTC
TRBJ2-5 . TRBD2 TRBV6-1 CASSEAVTSGGEETQYF TGTGCCAGCAGTGAAGCGGTCACTAGCGGGGGGGAAGAGACCCAGTACTTC
TRBJ1-1 . . TRBV11-2 CASSKLQGPDTEAFF TGTGCCAGCAGCAAGCTTCAGGGGCCCGACACTGAAGCTTTCTTT
TRBJ1-5 . TRBD1 TRBV20-1 CSARDAGGHQPQHF TGCAGTGCTAGAGATGCAGGGGGGCACCAGCCCCAGCATTTT
TRBJ2-7 . . TRBV10-3 CAIRNGIISYEQYF TGTGCCATCAGAAACGGGATCATATCCTACGAGCAGTACTTC
TRBJ2-1 once . TRBV20-1 CSARRASPVHYNEQFF TGCAGTGCCCGGAGGGCTAGCCCCGTTCATTACAATGAGCAGTTCTTC
TRBJ2-2 . TRBD2 TRBV12-3/TRBV12-4 CASSWSGPLAGGPGELFF TGTGCCAGCAGCTGGAGCGGGCCACTAGCGGGGGGTCCCGGGGAGCTGTTTTTT
TRBJ1-2 . . TRBV27 CASAFGKNYGYTF TGTGCCAGCGCTTTCGGAAAGAACTATGGCTACACCTTC
TRBJ2-7 . TRBD2 TRBV4-1 CASSHSGTSGSYEQYF TGCGCCAGCAGCCATTCCGGGACTAGCGGATCCTACGAGCAGTACTTC
TRBJ1-1 few . TRBV7-3 CASSPRDGLNTEAFF TGTGCCAGCAGCCCTCGCGACGGATTGAACACTGAAGCTTTCTTT
TRBJ1-1 . . TRBV20-1 CSARDLGTEAFF TGCAGTGCTAGAGATCTTGGGACTGAAGCTTTCTTT
TRBJ2-3 . TRBD2 TRBV12-3/TRBV12-4 CASSSTGLAGVTDTQYF TGTGCCAGCAGTTCCACGGGACTAGCGGGGGTCACAGATACGCAGTATTTT
TRBJ2-2 . . TRBV19 CASTPPRRQLGDGELFF TGTGCCAGTACCCCTCCTAGGAGACAGTTGGGGGACGGGGAGCTGTTTTTT
TRBJ1-6 few . TRBV27 CASSLTDMTNSPLHF TGTGCCAGCAGTTTAACCGACATGACTAATTCACCCCTCCACTTT
TRBJ2-7 many . TRBV7-9 CASSHSTAYEQYF TGTGCCAGCAGCCATTCGACAGCCTACGAGCAGTACTTC
TRBJ2-1 few . TRBV6-5 CASGYGYNEQFF TGTGCCAGCGGCTACGGTTACAATGAGCAGTTCTTC
TRBJ1-2 once . TRBV9 CASKTGPYGYTF TGTGCCAGCAAGACAGGCCCCTATGGCTACACCTTC
TRBJ1-2 . TRBD1 TRBV7-6 CASSSQGLYGYTF TGTGCCAGCAGCTCACAGGGGCTGTATGGCTACACCTTC
TRBJ1-1 . . TRBV28 CASSFLALAREAFF TGTGCCAGCAGTTTCTTGGCTTTGGCCCGTGAAGCTTTCTTT
TRBJ1-2 many . TRBV7-8 CASSLERANYGYTF TGTGCCAGCAGCTTAGAGCGGGCTAACTATGGCTACACCTTC
TRBJ2-5 . . TRBV3-1 CASSRREILEETQYF TGTGCCAGCAGTCGAAGGGAGATCCTGGAGGAGACCCAGTACTTC
TRBJ1-1 few . TRBV7-9 CASSLAQQGTEAFF TGTGCCAGCAGCTTAGCACAGCAGGGCACTGAAGCTTTCTTT
TRBJ2-3 few TRBD1 TRBV7-9 CASSSMTRTGFTDTQYF TGTGCCAGCAGCTCCATGACGAGGACAGGGTTCACAGATACGCAGTATTTT
TRBJ1-2 few . TRBV7-2 CASSLGSLNYGYTF TGTGCCAGCAGCTTAGGCAGCCTTAACTATGGCTACACCTTC
TRBJ2-4 few . TRBV12-3/TRBV12-4 CASSSGKSILAKNIQYF TGTGCCAGCAGTTCCGGGAAGTCCATCTTGGCCAAAAACATTCAGTACTTC
TRBJ2-2 . . TRBV27 CASSLVREVTGELFF TGTGCCAGCAGTTTGGTCAGGGAGGTCACCGGGGAGCTGTTTTTT
TRBJ2-2 . TRBD2 TRBV4-3 CASSQQRGGLSGELFF TGCGCCAGCAGCCAGCAGCGGGGGGGCTTAAGCGGGGAGCTGTTTTTT
TRBJ1-5 . . TRBV19 CASSIWVDQPQHF TGTGCCAGTAGTATATGGGTAGACCAGCCCCAGCATTTT